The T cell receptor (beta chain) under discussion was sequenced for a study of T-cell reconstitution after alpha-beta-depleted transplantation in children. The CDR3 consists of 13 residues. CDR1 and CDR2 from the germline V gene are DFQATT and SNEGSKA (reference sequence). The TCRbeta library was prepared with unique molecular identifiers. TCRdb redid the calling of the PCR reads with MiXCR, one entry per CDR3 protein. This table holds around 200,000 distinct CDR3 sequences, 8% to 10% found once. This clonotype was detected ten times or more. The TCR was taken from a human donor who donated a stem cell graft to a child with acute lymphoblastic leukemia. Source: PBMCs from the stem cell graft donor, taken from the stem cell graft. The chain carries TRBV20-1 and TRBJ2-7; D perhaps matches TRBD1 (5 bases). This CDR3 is CARSRTRSYEQYF. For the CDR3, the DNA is TGCGCTAGGAGTCGGACAAGATCCTACGAGCAGTACTTC.